One and the same sample provided the 18 T cell receptor beta chains below, sequenced in a study of T cell responses to AZD1222 COVID-19 vaccine. TCRdb's copy holds only in-frame clones and misses some; the assay was immunoSEQ multiplex PCR. Of 70,000 or so clones listed, about three quarters are singletons. This sample comprised peripheral blood, obtained on day 0 of AZD1222 vaccination. These receptors all come from an adult in good health.

This sequence joins TRBV19 and TRBJ2-5; 8 bases are a match to TRBD2. Germline V gene sequence: CDR1 LNHDA, CDR2 SQIVND (reference sequence). V was pared by 4 bases and J by 1 base, with 8 bases of the junction left unmatched. This CDR3 has 16 residues. DNA for the CDR3: TGTGCCAGTAGTACCGACCTGGGGACTAGCCAAGAGACCCAGTACTTC. It is translated as CASSTDLGTSQETQYF.

The chain links TRBV3-1 (or the pseudogene TRBV3-2) to TRBJ1-6, with TRBD1 matching over 9 bases. This CDR3 spans 18 amino acids. J gave up 10 bases and V 1 base, and 14 bases lay outside the gene matches. CDR1 and CDR2 from the germline V gene are LGHDT and YNNKEL (reference sequence). The CDR3 loop is CASSQAGTGIPPLSPLHF. DNA for the CDR3: TGTGCCAGCAGCCAAGCGGGGACAGGGATCCCCCCACTGTCACCCCTCCACTTT.

The gene calls are TRBV29-1 and TRBJ2-1; D is unclear. Germline lookup yields CDR1 SQVTM and CDR2 ANQGSEA. This CDR3 spans 14 amino acids. V lost 6 bases and J 0 bases, leaving 12 bases between the germline ends. CDR3 sequence reads: CSVKHGSSYNEQFF. The CDR3 DNA follows: TGCAGCGTAAAACACGGCAGCTCCTACAATGAGCAGTTCTTC.

This chain joins TRBV25-1 and TRBJ1-4, with a possible D match to TRBD1 (5 bases). The V end lost 3 bases, the J end lost 0 bases, and 14 bases lay between the germline ends. CDR3 length: 17 residues. The germline V gene has CDR1 MGHDK and CDR2 SYGVNS. The CDR3: CASSDPRGTATNEKLFF. In nucleotides, the CDR3 is TGTGCCAGCAGTGATCCCCGAGGGACCGCAACTAATGAAAAACTGTTTTTT.

This rearrangement joins TRBV29-1 to TRBJ2-3, with a weak D call TRBD1 (5 bases). The V and J ends lost 7 bases and 6 bases respectively, with 5 bases between them. Germline V gives CDR1 SQVTM, CDR2 ANQGSEA. The length of the CDR3 is 9 residues. The CDR3 is CSAGDTQYF. CDR3 in DNA: TGCAGCGCAGGGGATACGCAGTATTTT.

The V and J genes are TRBV29-1 and TRBJ1-1; D ambiguous. CDR1 SQVTM and CDR2 ANQGSEA come from the germline V gene. V lost 4 bases, J lost 1 base, and 13 bases lay in between. The CDR3 extends over 14 amino acids. The CDR3 is CSVAGRLTNTEAFF. In nucleotides, the CDR3 is TGCAGCGTTGCGGGAAGGCTGACGAACACTGAAGCTTTCTTT.

The chain has TRBV6-2 or TRBV6-3 and TRBJ1-2; D is ambiguous. This CDR3 comprises 14 residues. Germline CDR1 reads MNHEY; CDR2 reads SVGEGT. V lost 5 bases, J lost 6 bases, and 16 bases lay in between. CDR3 residues: CASSPVLKWDGYTF. CDR3 DNA: TGTGCCAGCAGTCCCGTCCTGAAATGGGATGGCTACACCTTC.

The V call is TRBV30, the J call TRBJ2-5; a possible D gene is TRBD2 (7 bases). Germline-derived CDR1 and CDR2 are GTSNPN and SVGIG (reference sequence). V dropped 2 bases and J dropped 1 base, with 17 bases sitting between them. The length of the CDR3 is 16 residues. CDR3 nucleotides: TGTGCCTGGAGTCTGGGGGGGGGCTCCTTCCAAGAGACCCAGTACTTC. Translated: CAWSLGGGSFQETQYF.

Concerning this clone itself: The germline gene is not matched at one end of the junction; a read error may be the cause. V gene TRBV7-7 combines with J gene TRBJ2-3, with D maybe TRBD2 (6 bases). CDR3 length: 14 residues. Germline loops: CDR1 SSHAT, CDR2 FNYEAQ (reference sequence). The CDR3 nucleotides are TGTGCTAGCAGCTTAGCGGCCCACACAGATACGCAGTATTTT. Translated: CASSLAAHTDTQYF.

This rearrangement joins TRBV10-2 to TRBJ2-7; D not resolved. The CDR3 runs 15 residues. The V end was cut by 6 bases, the J end by 0 bases, with 15 bases between. Germline CDR1 reads WSHSY; CDR2 reads SAAADI. The CDR3 is CASRGPASNSYEQYF. The CDR3 DNA follows: TGCGCCAGCAGGGGTCCAGCTTCCAACTCCTACGAGCAGTACTTC.

The V and J genes are TRBV9 and TRBJ1-1; unclear D gene. Trimming shortened V by 6 bases and J by 1 base, and 4 bases separated the two germline ends. The CDR3 is 11 residues long. Germline V gene lookup returns CDR1 SGDLS and CDR2 YYNGEE. The CDR3, as DNA: TGTGCCAGCAAAGAGAACACTGAAGCTTTCTTT. It is translated as CASKENTEAFF.

The V gene is TRBV6-1, the J gene TRBJ2-7; TRBD1 aligns across 7 bases. The CDR3 has 14 residues. The V and J ends lost 3 bases and 2 bases, in that order; junction bases with no gene match: 4. Germline V gives CDR1 MNHNS, CDR2 SASEGT. CDR3 DNA: TGTGCCAGCAGTGACCGGGACAGAGCCTACGAGCAGTACTTC. Translating it yields CASSDRDRAYEQYF.

The gene calls are TRBV6-2 or TRBV6-3 and TRBJ2-6; possible D gene TRBD2, 5 bases. Germline V CDR1 and CDR2: MNHEY, SVGEGT. This CDR3 has 17 residues. V was shortened by 2 bases and J by 2 bases, with 13 bases between the two germline ends. The CDR3 sequence: CASSYAGVSTGANVLTF. In nucleotides, the CDR3 is TGTGCCAGCAGTTACGCCGGGGTATCGACTGGGGCCAACGTCCTGACTTTC.

The chain is built from TRBV28 and TRBJ1-2, with 7 nucleotides matching TRBD1. V was pared by 6 bases and J by 6 bases, with 13 bases of the junction left unmatched. The germline V gene has CDR1 MDHEN and CDR2 SYDVKM. The CDR3 is 15 amino acids. The CDR3 region is CASRHQTAGGNGYTF. DNA for the CDR3: TGTGCCAGCAGACACCAGACGGCAGGGGGTAATGGCTACACCTTC.

This clone appeared once. The rearrangement joins TRBV6-5 to TRBJ1-4; D remains unclear. The CDR3 totals 13 residues. CDR1 and CDR2 (germline): MNHEY, SVGAGI. V was clipped by 3 bases and J by 8 bases, with 10 bases between them. CDR3 loop: CASSYEIGEKLFF. The CDR3 DNA sequence: TGTGCCAGCAGTTATGAGATTGGCGAAAAACTGTTTTTT.

The rearrangement uses TRBV4-3 and TRBJ1-4; a weak D match, TRBD1 (5 bases). The V gene's germline CDR1 is LGHNA and CDR2 YSLEER. V was pared by 3 bases and J by 8 bases, with 13 bases between. There are 14 residues in the CDR3. CDR3 amino acids: CASSQGPKAEKLFF. The DNA of the CDR3 is TGCGCCAGCAGCCAGGGACCAAAGGCAGAAAAACTGTTTTTT.

The chain couples TRBV3-1 (or the pseudogene TRBV3-2) to TRBJ2-7, with TRBD1 matching over 7 bases. The junction had 5 bases not matched to a gene; V was cut back by 6 bases and J by 3 bases. CDR1 is LGHDT, CDR2 YNNKEL, per germline (reference sequence). The CDR3 spans 13 residues. CDR3 DNA sequence: TGTGCCAGCAGATCGGGACAGCGCTACGAGCAGTACTTC. Residues: CASRSGQRYEQYF.

This clone was found once. The V gene is TRBV10-1, the J gene TRBJ2-5; 7 bases match TRBD2. The V gene's germline CDR1 is WNHNN and CDR2 SYGVQD (reference sequence). This CDR3 has 13 amino acids. After removal of 6 bases from V and 6 bases from J, the junction contained 7 bases not matched to a gene. This chain's CDR3 is CASSSTSSQTQYF. Here the CDR3 DNA reads TGCGCCAGCAGCTCGACTAGCTCGCAGACCCAGTACTTC.